These 19 T cell receptor beta chains were sequenced from one sample in a study of blood T cell repertoires in COVID-19. Sequenced by immunoSEQ multiplex PCR; TCRdb stores in-frame clones only, minus some. The table lists roughly 26,000 clones, about nine tenths of them singletons. Sequencing was done on a sample of peripheral blood. These TCRs come from a human donor in a cohort sampled during active COVID-19.

This sequence joins TRBV6-6 and TRBJ1-2; 8 bases are a match to TRBD1. V was clipped by 5 bases and J by 7 bases; unmatched bases: 6. The germline V gene encodes CDR1 MNHNY and CDR2 SVGAGI (reference sequence). The CDR3 loop spans 13 amino acids. The CDR3 nucleotides read TGTGCCAGCAGTCGGACAGGGCAAGGTGGCTACACCTTC. The encoded protein is CASSRTGQGGYTF.

This chain uses TRBV5-1 with TRBJ1-1; 10 bases align to TRBD1. V shed 0 bases and J 1 base; nucleotides not matched to a gene: 6. Per the germline V gene, CDR1 is SGHRS and CDR2 is YFSETQ. The CDR3 totals 17 residues. As DNA, the CDR3 is TGCGCCAGCAGCTTGGGGAGGGACAGGGGCCAGAACACTGAAGCTTTCTTT. Its translation: CASSLGRDRGQNTEAFF. Full variable domain (missing parts from reference TRBV5-1 and TRBJ1-1): KAGVTQTPRYLIKTRGQQVTLSCSPISGHRSVSWYQQTPGQGLQFLFEYFSETQRNKGNFPGRFSGRQFSNSRSEMNVSTLELGDSALYLCASSLGRDRGQNTEAFFGQGTRLTVV.

In DNA, the CDR3 is TGCGCCAGCAGCCTCAGGGACAGGGACAACACCATATATTTT. Its translation is CASSLRDRDNTIYF. The rearrangement joins TRBV4-1 to TRBJ1-3; 9 bases are a match to TRBD1. CDR1 and CDR2 from the germline V gene are MGHRA and YSYEKL. The CDR3 consists of 14 residues. V lost 4 bases, J lost 7 bases, and 5 bases stayed unmatched.

This chain connects TRBV2 to TRBJ2-7; D is unclear. This CDR3 is 15 amino acids long. The V gene's germline CDR1 is SNHLY and CDR2 FYNNEI. V was pared by 11 bases and J by 2 bases, with 22 bases between. CDR3 nucleotide sequence: TGTGCCCTTCAAACGGATGGAGCACTTCCCTACGAGCAGTACTTC. It encodes CALQTDGALPYEQYF.

V and J are TRBV18 and TRBJ2-3; TRBD1 matches at 11 bases. Germline assignment: CDR1 KGHSH and CDR2 LQKENI. This CDR3 region has 16 residues. J gave up 5 bases and V 2 bases, and 6 bases lay outside the gene matches. This chain's CDR3 is CASSPTPGQGVDTQYF. Written as DNA, the CDR3 is TGTGCCAGCTCACCAACACCGGGACAGGGGGTAGATACGCAGTATTTT.

This sequence joins TRBV13 and TRBJ2-5; 8 bases are a match to TRBD1. V lost 4 bases to trimming and J lost 2 bases; unmatched junction nucleotides: 3. The CDR3 extends over 14 amino acids. Germline CDR1 is PRHDT and CDR2 is FYEKMQ (reference sequence). The CDR3 sequence: CASSSWTGQETQYF. For the CDR3, the DNA is TGTGCCAGCAGCTCTTGGACAGGGCAAGAGACCCAGTACTTC.

V is TRBV28 and J is TRBJ2-7; D may be TRBD1 (5 bases). V shed 1 base and J shed 5 bases, with 15 bases lying between them. The CDR3 totals 15 residues. Germline loops: CDR1 MDHEN, CDR2 SYDVKM. CDR3 in DNA: TGTGCCAGCAGTTTATCAAGTCCAGGGAAAGACGAGCAGTACGTC. Translation: CASSLSSPGKDEQYV.

This rearrangement joins TRBV5-5 to TRBJ2-3; TRBD2 agrees at 13 bases. V lost 4 bases to trimming and J lost 0 bases; unmatched junction nucleotides: 8. Germline CDR1 reads SGHKS; CDR2 reads YYEKEE (reference sequence). The CDR3 has 18 residues. CDR3 region: CASSRPGLAGTSTDTQYF. The CDR3 region has the DNA TGTGCCAGCAGCCGACCGGGACTAGCGGGGACAAGCACAGATACGCAGTATTTT.

The genes are TRBV18 and TRBJ1-2, with D uncertain. Germline V CDR1 and CDR2: KGHSH, LQKENI. CDR3 size: 13 residues. V was trimmed by 6 bases and J by 2 bases, leaving 10 bases between them. The CDR3 reads CASSLGSNYGYTF. Written as DNA, the CDR3 is TGTGCCAGCTCCCTGGGCTCAAACTATGGCTACACCTTC.

This CDR3 is CASSYSSRDYGYTF. The CDR3 DNA is TGTGCCAGCAGTTACTCGAGCCGTGACTATGGCTACACCTTC. The genes are TRBV6-6 and TRBJ1-2; unclear D gene. Germline values: CDR1 MNHNY, CDR2 SVGAGI (reference sequence). Trimming stripped 0 bases from V and 3 bases from J, with 8 bases between. The CDR3 has 14 residues.

The rearrangement links TRBV6-5 to TRBJ1-2; TRBD1 matches at 7 bases. The V gene's germline CDR1 is MNHEY and CDR2 SVGAGI. V lost 2 bases to trimming and J lost 5 bases; unmatched junction nucleotides: 8. The CDR3 is made up of 15 amino acids. CDR3 in amino acids: CASSYVVRGRYGYTF. DNA for the CDR3: TGTGCCAGCAGTTACGTCGTGAGGGGGCGATATGGCTACACCTTC.

CDR3: CASSYLAGGTETQYF. CDR3 in DNA: TGTGCCAGCAGTTACCTAGCGGGGGGAACAGAGACCCAGTACTTC. The chain uses TRBV6-5 and TRBJ2-5; 11 nucleotides align to TRBD2. Germline V lookup: CDR1 MNHEY, CDR2 SVGAGI. The V and J ends lost 2 bases and 4 bases, in that order; junction bases with no gene match: 3. The CDR3 has 15 amino acids.

V usage is TRBV19 and J usage is TRBJ1-1, with D hard to call. This CDR3 comprises 15 residues. Germline loops: CDR1 LNHDA, CDR2 SQIVND (reference sequence). Trimming cost V 4 bases and J 0 bases, with 12 bases left between them. As DNA, the CDR3 is TGTGCCAGTAGTACGGGGAGGGCGGTGAACACTGAAGCTTTCTTT. Encoded protein: CASSTGRAVNTEAFF. Looking up the rest from reference TRBV19 and TRBJ1-1 gives the full variable domain: DGGITQSPKYLFRKEGQNVTLSCEQNLNHDAMYWYRQDPGQGLRLIYYSQIVNDFQKGDIAEGYSVSREKKESFPLTVTSAQKNPTAFYLCASSTGRAVNTEAFFGQGTRLTVV.

The chain carries TRBV4-1 and TRBJ2-2, with TRBD1 matching 9 bases. V shed 1 base and J 4 bases; nucleotides not matched to a gene: 10. The CDR3 has 18 residues. Germline V gene sequence: CDR1 MGHRA, CDR2 YSYEKL. This chain's CDR3 is CASSQGQARTGVTGELFF. The CDR3 coding sequence is TGCGCCAGCAGCCAAGGTCAGGCTAGGACAGGGGTCACCGGGGAGCTGTTTTTT.

As DNA, the CDR3 is TGTGCCAGCAGCTTAGGGCTAGCGGACTTCCAAGAGACCCAGTACTTC. Protein: CASSLGLADFQETQYF. The chain combines TRBV7-9 with TRBJ2-5; 7 bases are a match to TRBD2. The CDR3 contains 16 residues. The junction had 6 bases not matched to a gene; V was cut back by 1 base and J by 1 base. Germline assignment: CDR1 SEHNR and CDR2 FQNEAQ (reference sequence). Combining the CDR3 with reference TRBV7-9 and TRBJ2-5 gives the whole variable domain DTGVSQNPRHKITKRGQNVTFRCDPISEHNRLYWYRQTLGQGPEFLTYFQNEAQLEKSRLLSDRFSAERPKGSFSTLEIQRTEQGDSAMYLCASSLGLADFQETQYFGPGTRLLVL.

This chain's CDR3 is CASSVESGGGADTQYF. For the CDR3, the DNA is TGTGCCAGCAGCGTAGAGAGCGGGGGTGGGGCAGATACGCAGTATTTT. V gene TRBV9 combines with J gene TRBJ2-3; 8 bases match TRBD2. This CDR3 spans 16 amino acids. The trim removed 0 bases at V and 4 bases at J, leaving 7 bases unmatched. Germline CDR1 is SGDLS and CDR2 is YYNGEE.

This clone was seen a single time. The chain recombines TRBV2 with TRBJ2-1; 11 bases map to TRBD1. Germline V lookup: CDR1 SNHLY, CDR2 FYNNEI. CDR3 length equals 17 residues. The V segment lost 5 bases and the J segment 6 bases; nucleotides outside the gene matches: 12. The CDR3 DNA sequence: TGTGCCAGCAGTACCGAGTTCCCGGGACAGGGGGGCAATGAGCAGTTCTTC. Amino acid sequence: CASSTEFPGQGGNEQFF.

The chain employs TRBV2 and TRBJ1-1; D perhaps matches TRBD1 (5 bases). The V end lost 6 bases, the J end lost 4 bases, and 21 bases lay between the germline ends. There are 16 residues in the CDR3. Per the germline V gene, CDR1 is SNHLY and CDR2 is FYNNEI. Written as DNA, the CDR3 is TGTGCCAGCAGCGGCTCTCCGGGACTAACTCTCACTGAAGCTTTCTTT. Translation gives CASSGSPGLTLTEAFF.

The chain is built from TRBV11-2 and TRBJ1-1, with 7 positions matching TRBD1. This CDR3 spans 15 amino acids. Germline assignment: CDR1 SGHAT and CDR2 FQNNGV. Germline trimming cut 6 bases from V and 11 bases from J; bases unmatched to any gene: 18. CDR3 in amino acids: CASSFGLRGRGDAFF. The CDR3 DNA sequence: TGTGCCAGCAGTTTTGGGCTAAGGGGGCGCGGTGATGCTTTCTTT.